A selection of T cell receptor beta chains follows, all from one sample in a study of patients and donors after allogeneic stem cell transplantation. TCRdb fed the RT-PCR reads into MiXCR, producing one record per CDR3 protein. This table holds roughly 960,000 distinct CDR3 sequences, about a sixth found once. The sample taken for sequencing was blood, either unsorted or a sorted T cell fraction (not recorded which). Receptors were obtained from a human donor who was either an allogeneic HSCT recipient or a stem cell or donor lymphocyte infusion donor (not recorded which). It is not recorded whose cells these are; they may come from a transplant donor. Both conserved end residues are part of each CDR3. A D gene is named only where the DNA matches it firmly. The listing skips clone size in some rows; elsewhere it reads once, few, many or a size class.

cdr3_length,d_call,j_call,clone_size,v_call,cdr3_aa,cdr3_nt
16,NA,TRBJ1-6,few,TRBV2,CASSVREQNYNSPLHF,TGTGCCAGCAGTGTAAGAGAGCAGAACTATAATTCACCCCTCCACTTT
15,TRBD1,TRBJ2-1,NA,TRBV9,CASSAGQGGDNEQFF,TGTGCCAGCAGCGCCGGACAGGGTGGGGACAATGAGCAGTTCTTC
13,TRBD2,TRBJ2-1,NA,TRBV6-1,CASSGQLAAEQFF,TGTGCCAGCAGTGGGCAACTAGCGGCCGAGCAGTTCTTC
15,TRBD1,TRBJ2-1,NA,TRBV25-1,CASSGRGPSRNEQFF,TGTGCCAGCAGTGGCAGGGGGCCCTCCCGGAATGAGCAGTTCTTC
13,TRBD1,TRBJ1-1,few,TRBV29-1,CSVRTGGLTEAFF,TGCAGCGTTAGGACAGGGGGATTGACTGAAGCTTTCTTT
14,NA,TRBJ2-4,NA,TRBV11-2,CASSLAAVGNIQYF,TGTGCCAGCAGCCTCGCGGCAGTGGGAAACATTCAGTACTTC
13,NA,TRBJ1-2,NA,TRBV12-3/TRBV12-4,CASSLARIEGYTF,TGTGCCAGCAGTTTAGCGCGGATAGAGGGCTACACCTTC
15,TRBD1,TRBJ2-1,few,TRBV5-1,CASSALQGSYNEQFF,TGCGCCAGCAGCGCATTACAGGGGTCCTACAATGAGCAGTTCTTC
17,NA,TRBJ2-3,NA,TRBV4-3,CASSQDLRGAFPDTQYF,TGCGCCAGCAGCCAAGATCTTAGGGGGGCCTTCCCAGATACGCAGTATTTT
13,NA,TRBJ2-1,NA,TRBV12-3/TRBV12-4,CASLGGRYNEQFF,TGTGCCAGCTTGGGGGGGCGATACAATGAGCAGTTCTTC